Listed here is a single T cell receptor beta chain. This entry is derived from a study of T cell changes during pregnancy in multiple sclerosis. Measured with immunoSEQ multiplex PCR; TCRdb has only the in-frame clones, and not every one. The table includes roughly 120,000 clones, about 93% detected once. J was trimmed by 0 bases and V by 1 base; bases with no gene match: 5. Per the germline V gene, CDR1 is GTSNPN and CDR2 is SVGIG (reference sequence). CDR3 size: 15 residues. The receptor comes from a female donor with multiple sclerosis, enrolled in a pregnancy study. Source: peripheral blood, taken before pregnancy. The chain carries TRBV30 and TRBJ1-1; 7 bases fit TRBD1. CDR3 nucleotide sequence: TGTGCCTGGAGTGAAAGGGACAGCCTGAACACTGAAGCTTTCTTT. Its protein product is CAWSERDSLNTEAFF.